This T cell receptor beta chain is from a study of response to subunit inactivated influenza vaccine. This clonotype occurred a few times. One entry per CDR3 protein, called by TCRdb with MiXCR from the RT-PCR reads. The sample has about 780,000 distinct CDR3 sequences; approximately 18% are singletons. Trimming pared 3 bases from V and 5 bases from J, leaving 11 bases between. This CDR3 has 14 amino acids. The input for sequencing was PBMCs from blood, taken around 5 days after vaccination. The V call is TRBV12-3 or TRBV12-4, the J call TRBJ1-5; weak D call: TRBD1 (5 bases). This clonotype was obtained from a man between 50 and 59 years old who received an inactivated influenza vaccine. CDR3 sequence reads: CASSFAGSDQPQHF. Written as DNA, the CDR3 is TGTGCCAGCAGTTTTGCAGGGTCGGATCAGCCCCAGCATTTT.